This T cell receptor (beta chain) was recorded in a study of OX40 agonist ivuxolimab in advanced cancers. Only in-frame clones appear in the TCRdb table, and some are missing; sequencing was by immunoSEQ multiplex PCR. The sample lists about 21,000 clones, 70% to 90% occurring once. Whole-study findings and limits: Some of the lowest clonal expansion was seen in partial responders at 0.1-3.0 mg/kg. Low normalized T-cell clonal expansion also characterized some of the nonresponders.

The CDR3 has 10 residues. The V gene lost 4 bases and the J gene lost 9 bases, with 9 bases spanning the gap. Germline CDR1 and CDR2: SQVTM and ANQGSEA. A word on this clone: As yet, its antigen is unknown.

The rearrangement joins TRBV29-1 to TRBJ1-2; D not resolved. The starting material was CD4+ or CD8+ T cells sorted from blood, obtained in a trial of the OX40 agonist ivuxolimab. This receptor was taken from an adult with an advanced solid tumor such as melanoma, head and neck, liver or kidney cancer. CDR3 sequence: CSVGGNSYTF. CDR3 nucleotides: TGCAGCGTTGGGGGAAATAGCTACACCTTC.